The 4 T cell receptor beta chains below come from one sample, sequenced in a study of OX40 agonist ivuxolimab in advanced cancers. Using immunoSEQ multiplex PCR, the repertoire was profiled, and TCRdb retains in-frame clones only, with some absent. The sample has some 64,000 clones, around 82% seen once; the top ten hold 0.4% to 0.55%. Sequencing was performed on CD4+ or CD8+ T cells sorted from blood, taken in a trial of the OX40 agonist ivuxolimab. Receptor source: an adult with an advanced solid tumor such as melanoma, head and neck, liver or kidney cancer.

V gene TRBV29-1 combines with J gene TRBJ1-1; D is undetermined. CDR3 length: 14 residues. The ends were cut back, 4 bases at V and 2 bases at J, with 14 bases in the middle. Per germline, CDR1 SQVTM and CDR2 ANQGSEA. The CDR3 nucleotides read TGCAGCGTTGTCGATTTGAGACAAAACACTGAAGCTTTCTTT. Amino acid sequence: CSVVDLRQNTEAFF.

The V call is TRBV6-9, the J call TRBJ2-7; no reliable D call. Germline values: CDR1 MNHGY, CDR2 SVAAGI. There are 16 residues in the CDR3. V lost 4 bases to trimming and J lost 5 bases, with 21 bases between them. The CDR3 DNA sequence: TGTGCCAGCAGTTCATTCCGCGGCCTCACCCCCCACGAGCAGTACTTC. Translating gives CASSSFRGLTPHEQYF.

CDR3 sequence reads: CASGRETRTEAFF. The CDR3 nucleotides are TGTGCTAGTGGTCGGGAAACGAGGACTGAAGCTTTCTTT. The genes are TRBV12-5 and TRBJ1-1; D is uncertain. V was pared by 5 bases and J by 5 bases, with 12 bases between. The germline V gene encodes CDR1 LGHNT and CDR2 FRNRAP. The CDR3 length is 13 residues.

This rearrangement joins TRBV7-9 to TRBJ2-3; possible D gene TRBD1, 6 bases. The V and J ends lost 5 bases and 3 bases respectively, with 21 bases between them. The germline V gene has CDR1 SEHNR and CDR2 FQNEAQ (reference sequence). This CDR3 region has 17 residues. CDR3 sequence reads: CASSPPWGPPETDTQYF. In DNA, the CDR3 is TGTGCCAGCAGCCCCCCGTGGGGGCCCCCCGAGACAGATACGCAGTATTTT. Complete variable domain (other parts from reference TRBV7-9 and TRBJ2-3): DTGVSQNPRHKITKRGQNVTFRCDPISEHNRLYWYRQTLGQGPEFLTYFQNEAQLEKSRLLSDRFSAERPKGSFSTLEIQRTEQGDSAMYLCASSPPWGPPETDTQYFGPGTRLTVL.